The rows below give T cell receptor beta chains drawn from one sample of a study of blood T cells in healthy people across ages. TCRdb re-called the 5' RACE reads with MiXCR, one entry per CDR3 protein. The sample lists about 690,000 distinct CDR3 sequences, 35% to 50% occurring once. Sequenced input: blood. Receptors originate from a man at least 80 years old in good health. CDR3s leave out the opening cysteine and the closing phenylalanine or tryptophan. The order of the fields is D gene, V gene, J gene, CDR3 protein. A D gene is named only where the DNA matches it firmly.

TRBD2,TRBV5-1,TRBJ2-1,ASSLGRERASSYNEQF
TRBD2,TRBV4-2,TRBJ2-7,ASSQDSSGGGEY
TRBD1,TRBV29-1,TRBJ2-1,SVGSWDRGHNEQF
TRBD2,TRBV4-1,.,ASSQVASGRRETQF
.,TRBV4-3,TRBJ2-7,ASSQRRDPNWYEQY
TRBD1,TRBV29-1,TRBJ1-1,SAGTGGSGTEAF
.,TRBV20-1,TRBJ2-5,SASFGGVGTQY
TRBD2,TRBV15,TRBJ2-3,ATSREVSGGSTDTQY
TRBD1,TRBV28,TRBJ1-1,ASSRQGAGNTEAF
TRBD1,TRBV20-1,TRBJ2-5,SARDSGTGVLETQY
.,TRBV20-1,TRBJ1-5,SARDLGVDGQPQH
.,TRBV20-1,TRBJ2-7,SVIGSGTPWEQY
.,TRBV10-3,TRBJ1-1,AISPNGWGMNTEAF
.,TRBV7-2,TRBJ1-2,ASSYDGSNYGYT
TRBD2,TRBV4-2,TRBJ2-4,ASSQGTAGGKNIQY
TRBD2,TRBV20-1,TRBJ2-1,SASLAGDEQF
.,TRBV2,TRBJ2-5,ARSSETVQETQY
TRBD1,TRBV13,TRBJ2-1,ASSKMNTGDSYNEQF
.,TRBV7-2,TRBJ2-7,ASSPQATGPPYEQY
.,TRBV15,TRBJ1-6,ATSRVSGLFNSPLH
TRBD1,TRBV6-5,TRBJ2-3,ASSYSNRGSDTQY
TRBD2,TRBV6-1,TRBJ2-7,ASKLTSGEYREQY
.,TRBV7-2,TRBJ2-5,ASSLQWGKRGQETQY
.,TRBV29-1,TRBJ2-7,SVRERGYYEQY
.,TRBV29-1,TRBJ2-7,SVARAWGTYEQY
.,TRBV28,TRBJ2-1,ASSSSGTLMNEQF
.,TRBV29-1,TRBJ2-6,SVEQGSLAGANVLT
.,TRBV5-1,TRBJ1-6,ASSLAGSQWNSPLH
.,TRBV6-6,TRBJ2-3,ASSPPASTDTQY
.,TRBV15,TRBJ2-5,ATSSRGETQY
.,TRBV7-2,TRBJ1-4,ASSPQGSQGEKLF
.,TRBV30,TRBJ2-1,AWGTLQASSYNEQF
.,TRBV11-2,TRBJ2-5,ASSLHRTAQETQY
.,TRBV4-3,TRBJ2-5,ASSQGGVTETQY
.,TRBV16,TRBJ2-1,ASSQFNEQF
.,TRBV20-1,TRBJ2-7,SAIDANSGYEQY
TRBD1,TRBV6-2/TRBV6-3,TRBJ2-5,ASTGRGTGQETQY
.,TRBV27,TRBJ2-3,ASSRGVWLGLEKTDTQY
.,TRBV7-9,TRBJ2-7,ASSRMGGYEQY
.,TRBV20-1,TRBJ1-1,SARIHQAVGEAF
.,TRBV3-1,TRBJ2-3,ASSQDWTDTQY
.,TRBV24-1,TRBJ2-5,ATSGFRFPQETQY
TRBD2,TRBV20-1,TRBJ2-2,SARRWSGRGTGELF
.,TRBV5-1,TRBJ2-1,ASSVQQSYNEQF
.,TRBV3-1,TRBJ2-6,ASSLTECSGANVLT
.,TRBV20-1,TRBJ2-7,SARECGSSYEQY
TRBD1,TRBV12-3/TRBV12-4,TRBJ1-2,ASSFLQGGYT
.,TRBV12-3/TRBV12-4,TRBJ1-5,ASSSYGGVTQPQH
.,TRBV3-1,TRBJ1-5,ASSQSRWAGQPQH
.,TRBV7-2,TRBJ1-2,ASSLEFRIQHYGYT
.,TRBV5-1,.,ASSLDREGFYEQY
.,TRBV6-2/TRBV6-3,TRBJ1-5,ASSFVQGPQPQH